The 8 T cell receptor beta chains given below trace back to one sample, sequenced in a study of blood T cell repertoires in COVID-19. Data came from immunoSEQ multiplex PCR; TCRdb stores just in-frame clones and leaves some out. The sample records 5,000 or so clones, more than 70% being singletons. The sequenced sample consisted of peripheral blood. These receptors all come from a man between 65 and 85 years old with COVID-19, enrolled during active disease.

The chain has TRBV18 and TRBJ2-6; TRBD1 is a possible D gene (6 bases). With 3 bases removed from V and 4 bases from J, the gap between germline ends came to 13 bases. Germline V CDR1 and CDR2: KGHSH, LQKENI. This CDR3 comprises 16 residues. This CDR3 reads CASSPGTGSGANVLTF. CDR3 coding DNA: TGTGCCAGCTCACCGGGAACAGGGTCAGGGGCCAACGTCCTGACTTTC.

The rearrangement joins TRBV19 to TRBJ2-3, with 8 bases identical to TRBD2. The CDR3 covers 14 residues. Trimming took 5 bases from V and 3 from J; bases not matched to a gene: 4. In germline, CDR1 is LNHDA, CDR2 SQIVND (reference sequence). The CDR3 DNA reads TGTGCCAGTAGTCGGGGGGGTCGGACAGATACGCAGTATTTT. This gives the protein CASSRGGRTDTQYF.

The chain joins TRBV4-1 to TRBJ1-5; no firm D call. Germline CDR1 MGHRA, CDR2 YSYEKL. Trimming removed 0 bases from V and 3 bases from J, with 9 bases in between. There are 15 residues in the CDR3. CDR3 region: CASSQDEGFNQPQHF. CDR3 bases: TGCGCCAGCAGCCAAGACGAGGGATTCAATCAGCCCCAGCATTTT.

The chain has TRBV4-1 and TRBJ2-1; a weak D match, TRBD1 (8 bases). The germline V gene encodes CDR1 MGHRA and CDR2 YSYEKL. The germline V and J ends were trimmed by 6 bases and 7 bases, with 31 bases remaining between them. The CDR3 sequence is 19 residues long. The CDR3 coding sequence is TGCGCCAGCAGGTCAGGGGGCGCGAGAGAGTGGCGGGAGAAAAATGAGCAGTTCTTC. Translating gives CASRSGGAREWREKNEQFF.

The rearrangement uses TRBV6-5 and TRBJ1-2; 8 bases fit TRBD1. CDR3 length: 13 amino acids. CDR1 and CDR2 (germline): MNHEY, SVGAGI. The V gene end was trimmed by 7 bases and the J gene end by 4 bases; junction bases not matched to a gene: 5. CDR3 amino acids: CASTYRGGYGYTF. CDR3 DNA: TGTGCCAGCACCTACAGGGGGGGCTATGGCTACACCTTC.

The chain is built from TRBV11-2 and TRBJ2-7, with 7 bases aligning to TRBD2. Unmatched junction bases numbered 11, after V lost 6 bases and J lost 3 bases. Germline V gives CDR1 SGHAT, CDR2 FQNNGV. The CDR3 consists of 15 residues. The CDR3 is CASRPLAARLYEQYF. The DNA of the CDR3 is TGTGCCAGCAGGCCCCTAGCGGCGAGACTCTACGAGCAGTACTTC. The full variable domain, with the rest looked up from reference TRBV11-2 and TRBJ2-7, is EAGVAQSPRYKIIEKRQSVAFWCNPISGHATLYWYQQILGQGPKLLIQFQNNGVVDDSQLPKDRFSAERLKGVDSTLKIQPAKLEDSAVYLCASRPLAARLYEQYFGPGTRLTVT.

V and J are TRBV6-5 and TRBJ2-1, with D possibly matching TRBD1 (5 bases). Germline CDR1 is MNHEY and CDR2 is SVGAGI. This CDR3 contains 15 residues. V was clipped by 6 bases and J by 1 base, with 13 bases between them. CDR3 amino acids: CASSATKGSYNEQFF. The CDR3 DNA reads TGTGCCAGCAGCGCAACTAAGGGGTCCTACAATGAGCAGTTCTTC.

This chain uses TRBV11-2 with TRBJ2-1, with TRBD2 identical over 11 bases. The germline gives CDR1 SGHAT, CDR2 FQNNGV. The ends lost 0 bases at V and 5 bases at J; junction bases unmatched: 9. CDR3 length: 18 residues. The CDR3 is CASSLEDISGGAHNEQFF. The CDR3 bases are TGTGCCAGCAGCTTAGAAGATATTAGCGGGGGGGCCCACAATGAGCAGTTCTTC.